This T cell receptor (beta chain) was profiled in a study of neoadjuvant anti-PD-1 for oral cavity cancer. To note about this clone: Its cognate antigen is unknown.

Time point here: after neoadjuvant nivolumab, at surgical resection. General study points: TCR analyses covered only a few patients per response group.

Six replicates per PBMC sample, mostly from roughly 450 ng of genomic DNA. Here immunoSEQ multiplex PCR was the method, and the copy in TCRdb shows in-frame clones only, minus some. This sample has over 11,000 clones, with about 75% found just once. V was cut by 5 bases and J by 2 bases, with 21 bases left in between. CDR1 is SGHVS and CDR2 is FQNEAQ in the germline V gene. CDR3 length equals 17 residues. The chain combines TRBV7-8 with TRBJ1-2; D call uncertain. The receptor comes from a person between 40 and 80 years old with oral cavity squamous cell carcinoma. This specimen consisted of PBMCs, obtained after nivolumab (anti-PD-1) treatment. The CDR3 nucleotides read TGTGCCAGCAGCCCTACCGTGGGAGCCGCGAACAACTATGGCTACACCTTC. This sequence encodes CASSPTVGAANNYGYTF.